Listed below are T cell receptor beta chains from one sample, sequenced in a study of cytomegalovirus exposure and HLA in healthy donors. Clones were read by immunoSEQ multiplex PCR, and TCRdb kept only the in-frame ones, dropping some. Of approximately 110,000 clones in the sample, 78% were seen once. The material sequenced was PBMCs. The receptors were gathered from a male donor in good health and CMV-seronegative. Each CDR3 is given with its conserved first and last residue. Each record gives: CDR3 protein, clone size, J gene, V gene. Expanded clones are given a class, and other clones once, few, many or no size at all.

CDR3aa: CASSLGRDNQPQHF
abundance: few
j_gene: TRBJ1-5
v_gene: TRBV4-3

CDR3aa: CASMDSGRGETQYF
abundance: -
j_gene: TRBJ2-5
v_gene: TRBV28

CDR3aa: CASSAMWTSYNEQFF
abundance: -
j_gene: TRBJ2-1
v_gene: TRBV19

CDR3aa: CASSSAGTSGNEQFF
abundance: -
j_gene: TRBJ2-1
v_gene: TRBV7-3

CDR3aa: CASSWGTSGSPLDYEQYF
abundance: -
j_gene: TRBJ2-7
v_gene: TRBV7-8

CDR3aa: CASSSTPSTGATYGYTF
abundance: -
j_gene: TRBJ1-2
v_gene: TRBV27

CDR3aa: CASNLSGSYNTGELFF
abundance: -
j_gene: TRBJ2-2
v_gene: TRBV7-7

CDR3aa: CSSSPGTTGETQYF
abundance: -
j_gene: TRBJ2-5
v_gene: TRBV7-9

CDR3aa: CASSQGQGSSYEQYF
abundance: few
j_gene: TRBJ2-7
v_gene: TRBV7-6

CDR3aa: CSSSKQLAAYEQYF
abundance: -
j_gene: TRBJ2-7
v_gene: TRBV7-9

CDR3aa: CASSEASGQGDTQYF
abundance: -
j_gene: TRBJ2-3
v_gene: TRBV6-4

CDR3aa: CASRPGTAALPGYTF
abundance: -
j_gene: TRBJ1-2
v_gene: TRBV6-5

CDR3aa: CASSEEAGIGTDTQYF
abundance: -
j_gene: TRBJ2-3
v_gene: TRBV6-1

CDR3aa: CASSLNSGSIDEQFF
abundance: few
j_gene: TRBJ2-1
v_gene: TRBV6-4

CDR3aa: CASRVNRDSYEQYF
abundance: -
j_gene: TRBJ2-7
v_gene: TRBV27

CDR3aa: CASSQGVRSYEQYF
abundance: few
j_gene: TRBJ2-7
v_gene: TRBV4-1

CDR3aa: CASSWSPSGSGEQFF
abundance: -
j_gene: TRBJ2-1
v_gene: TRBV11-2

CDR3aa: CASSMGVATEAFF
abundance: -
j_gene: TRBJ1-1
v_gene: TRBV19

CDR3aa: CASAAISLAGASYEQYF
abundance: -
j_gene: TRBJ2-7
v_gene: TRBV25-1

CDR3aa: CSVAGAYEQYF
abundance: -
j_gene: TRBJ2-7
v_gene: TRBV29-1

CDR3aa: CASSEVAGQGTWTFF
abundance: -
j_gene: TRBJ1-1
v_gene: TRBV6-1

CDR3aa: CASTPAGYYGYTF
abundance: -
j_gene: TRBJ1-2
v_gene: TRBV13

CDR3aa: CASSKGDRAHEQYF
abundance: -
j_gene: TRBJ2-7
v_gene: TRBV21-1

CDR3aa: CASSFRRGETQYF
abundance: -
j_gene: TRBJ2-5
v_gene: TRBV27

CDR3aa: CASRTLGGYEQYF
abundance: -
j_gene: TRBJ2-7
v_gene: TRBV11-2

CDR3aa: CASSIRDIHNNEQFF
abundance: -
j_gene: TRBJ2-1
v_gene: TRBV19

CDR3aa: CASSIQQGGTEAFF
abundance: few
j_gene: TRBJ1-1
v_gene: TRBV6-1

CDR3aa: CASSLALTSGSYEQYF
abundance: -
j_gene: TRBJ2-7
v_gene: TRBV7-2

CDR3aa: CASSLSVSNQPQHF
abundance: -
j_gene: TRBJ1-5
v_gene: TRBV7-9

CDR3aa: CASSAAGLDQPQHF
abundance: -
j_gene: TRBJ1-5
v_gene: TRBV2

CDR3aa: CASSRTPGETQYF
abundance: -
j_gene: TRBJ2-5
v_gene: TRBV5-5

CDR3aa: CASSLAGERYIQYF
abundance: -
j_gene: TRBJ2-4
v_gene: TRBV28

CDR3aa: CASSPRNPGNGETQYF
abundance: -
j_gene: TRBJ2-5
v_gene: TRBV18